This TCR beta chain is from a study of naive and memory T cell subsets. RNA was extracted from 2.5 to 3 ml of whole blood of healthy adults. The library had UMIs added by 3' ligation of an oligonucleotide to TCR cDNA. Cells were not sorted; total RNA input targeted 1 to 1000 ng. Broader study findings: This RNA-based method may be sensitive to activation-related transcript changes.

Ten or more counts support this clonotype. Its antigen remains unidentified. Blood and skin TCR RNA was reverse transcribed with alpha and beta constant primers. Four PCR rounds used nested alpha and beta constant region primers plus the SP2 primer. MiXCR, applied by TCRdb to the 5' RACE reads, yields one record per CDR3 protein. This repertoire shows about 22,000 distinct CDR3 sequences, 4% to 4.5% found once; its top ten account for about 7.8%. V lost 6 bases to trimming and J lost 1 base, with 12 bases between them. Germline V lookup: CDR1 SNHLY, CDR2 FYNNEI. The CDR3 length is 14 residues. This chain connects TRBV2 to TRBJ1-2; D not resolved. This TCR was sampled from a male donor in good health. This CDR3 reads CASSLVELNYGYTF. The CDR3 nucleotides read TGTGCCAGCAGCCTGGTTGAGCTTAACTATGGCTACACCTTC.